Listed here are 17 T cell receptor beta chains from one sample, sequenced in a study of read filtering for tumor transcriptome and immune sequencing. This library used approximately 0.4 ug RNA and molecular barcoded adaptors spanning alpha/delta and beta/gamma chains. TCRdb reprocessed the reads via MiXCR and lists one record per CDR3 protein. The data hold some 120,000 distinct CDR3 sequences, with 10% to 15% observed a single time. The sample was a population of CD138-negative cells sorted from bone marrow. These receptors originate from a donor aged 40 or older with multiple myeloma.

This clonotype was detected ten times or more. The chain employs TRBV5-4 and TRBJ2-7; TRBD2 matches 11 bases. With 6 bases clipped from V and 3 bases from J, the junction kept 2 bases outside the gene matches. This CDR3 contains 13 residues. The germline V gene has CDR1 SGHNT and CDR2 YYREEE (reference sequence). The CDR3 sequence: CASTGTSGYEQYF. The CDR3 DNA reads as TGTGCCAGCACAGGGACTAGCGGCTACGAGCAGTACTTC.

This clonotype showed up just a few times. One base away lies a much larger clone, so this may be a sequencing read error. The chain employs TRBV6-6 and TRBJ1-5, with no clear D. There are 12 residues in the CDR3. Per germline, CDR1 MNHNY and CDR2 SVGAGI (reference sequence). Trimming shortened V by 2 bases and J by 7 bases, and 6 bases separated the two germline ends. DNA for the CDR3: TGTGCCAGCAGTTACCCGAAGCAGCCCCAGCATTTT. It translates to CASSYPKQPQHF.

About this clonotype itself: A much larger clone is a single base away; this may be a read error. The V gene is TRBV19, the J gene TRBJ1-1; a weak D match, TRBD1 (5 bases). The CDR3 sequence is 14 residues long. V was pared by 6 bases and J by 2 bases, with 13 bases between. Germline V gene sequence: CDR1 LNHDA, CDR2 SQIVND (reference sequence). In nucleotides, the CDR3 is TGTGCCAGTAGGAGGGGCAGTAATAACACTGAAGCTTTCTTT. Translation: CASRRGSNNTEAFF.

This clonotype was seen many times. The chain joins TRBV5-1 to TRBJ2-3; D possibly corresponds to TRBD1 (6 bases). V was trimmed by 4 bases and J by 1 base, leaving 13 bases between them. Germline loops: CDR1 SGHRS, CDR2 YFSETQ. This CDR3 is 15 amino acids long. The CDR3 reads CASSDVRGGTDTQYF. CDR3 coding DNA: TGCGCCAGCAGCGACGTCAGGGGTGGCACAGATACGCAGTATTTT.

This clonotype has a count of ten or more. This chain links TRBV29-1 with TRBJ2-1; D unresolved. Per the germline V gene, CDR1 is SQVTM and CDR2 is ANQGSEA. Trimming removed 4 bases from V and 8 bases from J, with 12 bases in between. The CDR3 runs 12 residues. The CDR3 loop is CSVGFSFYEQFF. For the CDR3, the DNA is TGCAGCGTTGGGTTTAGCTTCTATGAGCAGTTCTTC.

This clonotype appeared many times. CDR3 nucleotides: TGTGCCAGCTGGGACTCGGGACAGGGGGAGCTGTTTTTT. Amino acids: CASWDSGQGELFF. This chain connects TRBV6-6 to TRBJ2-2; D perhaps matches TRBD1 (7 bases). Germline CDR1 MNHNY, CDR2 SVGAGI (reference sequence). The CDR3 is 13 residues long. Trimming left V 8 bases short and J 8 bases short, with 15 bases between.

V gene TRBV29-1 combines with J gene TRBJ2-1; the D is unclear. Looked up from germline, CDR1 is SQVTM and CDR2 is ANQGSEA. The V and J ends lost 3 bases and 6 bases respectively, with 15 bases between them. The CDR3 runs 14 residues. CDR3 sequence (DNA): TGCAGCGTTGATTTGGGCCTAAGGGTCAATGAGCAGTTCTTC. It codes for CSVDLGLRVNEQFF.

This clonotype was counted ten times or more. This chain uses TRBV6-2 or TRBV6-3 with TRBJ2-1; possibly TRBD1 for D (6 bases). The CDR3 consists of 15 residues. CDR1 and CDR2 from the germline V gene are MNHEY and SVGEGT. The germline V and J ends were trimmed by 6 bases and 0 bases, with 12 bases remaining between them. CDR3: CASSLTGSSYNEQFF. Here the CDR3 DNA reads TGTGCCAGCAGCTTAACAGGGAGCTCCTACAATGAGCAGTTCTTC.

This clonotype showed up just a few times. The genes are TRBV11-3 and TRBJ2-1; 15 bases are shared with TRBD2. The CDR3 consists of 16 residues. With V trimmed by 1 base and J by 8 bases, 3 bases remained unmatched. Germline loops: CDR1 SGHNT, CDR2 YENEEA. CDR3 residues: CASSLGTSGGGYEQFF. The CDR3 bases are TGTGCCAGCAGCTTAGGGACTAGCGGGGGGGGTTATGAGCAGTTCTTC.

This clonotype showed up many times. The chain recombines TRBV5-1 with TRBJ2-1; 8 nucleotides match TRBD1. J lost 0 bases, V lost 4 bases, and 9 bases had no gene match. Germline V gives CDR1 SGHRS, CDR2 YFSETQ. The CDR3 totals 17 residues. The CDR3 protein is CASSAGTGPLSYNEQFF. CDR3 sequence (DNA): TGCGCCAGCAGCGCTGGGACAGGTCCCCTCTCCTACAATGAGCAGTTCTTC.

The V gene is TRBV5-4, the J gene TRBJ2-1; the match to TRBD2 covers 8 bases. CDR3 length equals 15 residues. Trimming cost V 2 bases and J 6 bases; bases outside gene matches: 7. Germline lookup yields CDR1 SGHNT and CDR2 YYREEE (reference sequence). CDR3 nucleotides: TGTGCCAGCAGCTTTGACGGGGGGGCTGCCAATGAGCAGTTCTTC. Amino acid sequence: CASSFDGGAANEQFF.

The rearrangement uses TRBV30 and TRBJ2-4; 10 bases are shared with TRBD1. Trimming cost V 7 bases and J 5 bases; bases outside gene matches: 5. This CDR3 has 13 amino acids. From germline, CDR1 is GTSNPN and CDR2 SVGIG (reference sequence). The DNA of the CDR3 is TGTGCCTCTTCCGGGACAGGGGAAAACATTCAGTACTTC. Protein sequence: CASSGTGENIQYF.

In this sample, this clonotype turned up a few times. The chain carries TRBV6-2 or TRBV6-3 and TRBJ1-3; D uncertain. This CDR3 has 12 amino acids. The germline V and J ends were trimmed by 8 bases and 4 bases, with 9 bases remaining between them. Looked up from germline, CDR1 is MNHEY and CDR2 is SVGEGT. The CDR3 DNA follows: TGTGCCAGCGGGTCGTTCGGAAACACCATATATTTT. Its protein is CASGSFGNTIYF.

This clonotype was seen at least ten times. V and J are TRBV3-1 and TRBJ2-7; TRBD1 might be the D (6 bases). V lost 2 bases, J lost 0 bases, and 8 bases lay in between. Per germline, CDR1 LGHDT and CDR2 YNNKEL (reference sequence). The CDR3 loop spans 14 amino acids. The CDR3 is CASSQRGNSYEQYF. The DNA of the CDR3 is TGTGCCAGCAGCCAAAGGGGGAACTCCTACGAGCAGTACTTC.

Turning to this clonotype: Because it lacks the conserved phenylalanine or tryptophan at the end, this CDR3 is likely a read error. The chain joins TRBV15 to TRBJ1-1; D not resolved. Germline assignment: CDR1 LNHNV and CDR2 YYDKDF (reference sequence). The length of the CDR3 is 15 residues. V lost 0 bases and J 0 bases, leaving 8 bases between the germline ends. CDR3 bases: TGTGCCACCAGCAGAGAGGGCGGTTTGAACACTGAAGCTTTCTCT. Amino acids: CATSREGGLNTEAFS.

This chain joins TRBV12-3 or TRBV12-4 and TRBJ2-3; D might be TRBD1 or TRBD2, each matching 5 bases. CDR3 length: 14 amino acids. Trimming stripped 7 bases from V and 3 bases from J, with 14 bases between. This CDR3 reads CASTQNGGTDTQYF. Written as DNA, the CDR3 is TGTGCCAGCACCCAAAATGGGGGTACAGATACGCAGTATTTT.

As to this clonotype: A much larger clone is a single base away; this may be a read error. The J gene is TRBJ1-1, the V gene TRBV10-3; D remains ambiguous. The CDR3 loop spans 15 amino acids. Germline V gene sequence: CDR1 ENHRY, CDR2 SYGVKD. The chain's CDR3 is CAIKLSDLRNTGAFF. CDR3 DNA sequence: TGTGCCATCAAATTGAGCGATTTGAGGAACACTGGAGCTTTCTTT.